What follows is one TCR beta chain and its context. There are 13 residues in the CDR3. Per germline, CDR1 SGHTA and CDR2 FQGNSA. The V and J ends lost 2 bases and 7 bases respectively, with 11 bases between them. The data stem from a study of blood T cell repertoires in COVID-19. Study information: Collection of acute and convalescent COVID-19 samples took place in the United States, Italy and Spain. The cDNA or gDNA used as material had been derived from T cells, B-cell-depleted T cells, or PBMCs.

Methods used by the authors: Reference gene primer amplification gave estimated nucleated cell counts. Assay used: immunoSEQ multiplex PCR; TCRdb lists only in-frame clones, some missing. That table is the source of V, J and clone size, and D and trimming were worked out from the DNA. The repertoire holds about 200,000 clones, with 70% to 90% as singletons. The sequence came from a man aged 35 to 55 with active or convalescent COVID-19. Sequencing was done on a sample of peripheral blood. The chain links TRBV7-2 to TRBJ1-1; unclear D gene. The CDR3 DNA sequence: TGTGCCAGCAGCTTAAGGCGGGGTTATGAAGCTTTCTTT. Its protein is CASSLRRGYEAFF.